These T cell receptor beta chains were read from a single sample in a study of cytomegalovirus exposure and HLA in healthy donors. Measured with immunoSEQ multiplex PCR; TCRdb has only the in-frame clones, and not every one. The table includes around 100,000 clones, 82% detected once. The specimen sequenced was PBMCs. The receptors come from a woman aged 18-30 years in good health and CMV-seronegative. Both conserved end residues are part of each CDR3. The order of the fields is clone size, J gene, V gene, D gene, CDR3 protein, CDR3 DNA. A D gene is named only where the DNA matches it firmly. A clone size is listed for some rows: how often the clone was seen (once, few, many), or a class if it is expanded.

NA,TRBJ2-7,TRBV7-2,NA,CASSLSTGLEQYF,TGTGCCAGCAGCTTGTCCACTGGGCTCGAGCAGTACTTC
NA,TRBJ1-2,TRBV28,NA,CASSGWEGGYTF,TGTGCCAGCAGCGGGTGGGAGGGGGGCTACACCTTC
NA,TRBJ1-1,TRBV28,NA,CASRPSRGSTEAFF,TGTGCCAGCAGGCCTTCTAGGGGATCCACTGAAGCTTTCTTT
NA,TRBJ1-3,TRBV6-1,NA,CASHSSGNTIYF,TGTGCCAGTCACAGCTCTGGAAACACCATATATTTT
NA,TRBJ1-6,TRBV5-6,TRBD1,CASSGRDRVWSPLHF,TGTGCCAGCAGCGGCCGGGACAGGGTTTGGTCACCCCTCCACTTT
NA,TRBJ1-1,TRBV4-2,NA,CASSHTGGGTEAFF,TGTGCCAGCAGCCACACAGGTGGGGGGACTGAAGCTTTCTTT
NA,TRBJ2-2,TRBV6-5,NA,CASSYGEPNTGELFF,TGTGCCAGCAGTTACGGGGAGCCCAACACCGGGGAGCTGTTTTTT
NA,TRBJ2-5,TRBV7-2,TRBD2,CASSTRLAGGKGETQYF,TGTGCCAGCAGCACACGACTAGCGGGGGGCAAGGGGGAGACCCAGTACTTC
NA,TRBJ1-2,TRBV28,TRBD1,CASSTGTANYGYTF,TGTGCCAGCAGCACCGGGACAGCTAACTATGGCTACACCTTC
NA,TRBJ2-1,TRBV27,TRBD2,CASTGLAGARGEQFF,TGTGCCAGCACCGGACTAGCGGGAGCTAGGGGTGAGCAGTTCTTC
NA,TRBJ2-1,TRBV20-1,NA,CSALTLEQFF,TGCAGTGCTTTAACACTAGAGCAGTTCTTC
NA,TRBJ1-2,TRBV19,NA,CASSALYYGYTF,TGTGCCAGTAGTGCCCTATACTATGGCTACACCTTC
NA,TRBJ1-5,TRBV4-1,TRBD1,CASSHSGTGPDQPQHF,TGCGCCAGCAGCCACTCCGGGACAGGGCCCGATCAGCCCCAGCATTTT
NA,TRBJ1-2,TRBV5-4,TRBD1,CASSLPTGARGYTF,TGTGCCAGCAGCTTACCGACAGGGGCGAGGGGCTACACCTTC
NA,TRBJ2-2,TRBV6-5,TRBD2,CASSFLAGEIYGELFF,TGTGCCAGCAGTTTTTTGGCGGGAGAGATATACGGGGAGCTGTTTTTT
NA,TRBJ1-4,TRBV11-2,TRBD1,CASSDRDSEKLFF,TGTGCCAGCAGCGACCGGGACAGTGAAAAACTGTTTTTT
medium-sized,TRBJ2-1,TRBV5-6,NA,CASSLRDTEQFF,TGTGCCAGCAGCTTGCGAGACACTGAGCAGTTCTTC
NA,TRBJ2-3,TRBV4-1,NA,CASSQEAGSTDTQYF,TGCGCCAGCAGCCAAGAGGCGGGGAGCACAGATACGCAGTATTTT
once,TRBJ2-3,TRBV2,NA,CASRFGQPSTDTQYF,TGTGCCAGCCGATTTGGGCAGCCGAGCACAGATACGCAGTATTTT
NA,TRBJ1-2,TRBV4-3,NA,CASSQGTMRYGYTF,TGCGCCAGCAGCCAAGGGACAATGCGCTATGGCTACACCTTC
NA,TRBJ2-7,TRBV19,TRBD2,CASSSRTSGTPYEQYF,TGTGCCAGTAGTTCGAGGACTAGCGGGACACCCTACGAGCAGTACTTC
NA,TRBJ2-1,TRBV19,TRBD2,CASSMGTSVYNEQFF,TGTGCCAGTAGTATGGGGACTAGCGTTTACAATGAGCAGTTCTTC
NA,TRBJ2-1,TRBV29-1,TRBD2,CSVEGTSGSYNEQFF,TGCAGCGTTGAAGGAACTAGCGGGAGTTACAATGAGCAGTTCTTC
NA,TRBJ1-5,TRBV29-1,TRBD1,CSALQGGSNQPQHF,TGCAGCGCGTTACAGGGGGGAAGCAATCAGCCCCAGCATTTT
NA,TRBJ2-2,TRBV11-3,NA,CASSLSPTRFDPDTGELFF,TGTGCCAGCAGCCTCTCCCCGACAAGGTTCGACCCCGACACCGGGGAGCTGTTTTTT
NA,TRBJ2-5,TRBV18,NA,CASSPVTAASRETQYF,TGTGCCAGCTCACCAGTAACCGCGGCTAGCCGAGAGACCCAGTACTTC
NA,TRBJ2-1,TRBV19,TRBD2,CASSASSGRDNEQFF,TGTGCCAGTAGTGCCTCTAGCGGGAGGGACAATGAGCAGTTCTTC
NA,TRBJ2-1,TRBV10-1,NA,CASSGMGEVVNEQFF,TGCGCCAGCAGTGGAATGGGAGAGGTAGTCAATGAGCAGTTCTTC
NA,TRBJ1-1,TRBV7-9,NA,CSSSFLEFTEAFF,TGTTCCAGCAGCTTTTTGGAGTTCACTGAAGCTTTCTTT
NA,TRBJ1-2,TRBV27,TRBD1,CASSSGTDRGNGYTF,TGTGCCAGCAGTTCCGGGACGGACAGGGGCAATGGCTACACCTTC
NA,TRBJ1-1,TRBV7-8,NA,CASSLVGAGNTEAFF,TGTGCCAGCAGCTTAGTGGGGGCGGGGAACACTGAAGCTTTCTTT
NA,TRBJ1-2,TRBV19,NA,CASSPRTSNYGYTF,TGTGCCAGTAGTCCCCGGACATCTAACTATGGCTACACCTTC
NA,TRBJ2-2,TRBV11-2,TRBD2,CASSNRAGVYTGELFF,TGTGCCAGCAGCAATCGAGCGGGGGTTTACACCGGGGAGCTGTTTTTT
NA,TRBJ2-1,TRBV2,TRBD1,CASSEGPGQSYNEQFF,TGTGCCAGCAGTGAAGGCCCGGGACAGTCCTACAATGAGCAGTTCTTC
NA,TRBJ1-6,TRBV11-2,NA,CASRWTEDNSPLHF,TGTGCCAGCAGATGGACGGAGGATAATTCACCCCTCCACTTT
few,TRBJ1-2,TRBV29-1,NA,CSVEQGIYGYTF,TGCAGCGTTGAACAGGGTATCTATGGCTACACCTTC
once,TRBJ1-1,TRBV11-2,NA,CASSLDRGLGEAFF,TGTGCCAGCAGCTTAGATAGGGGTTTGGGTGAAGCTTTCTTT
NA,TRBJ2-3,TRBV9,NA,CASSVLSPSSTDTQYF,TGTGCCAGCAGCGTATTAAGCCCTTCTAGCACAGATACGCAGTATTTT
NA,TRBJ1-2,TRBV28,NA,CASSFSTAYGYTF,TGTGCCAGCAGCTTCTCGACAGCCTATGGCTACACCTTC
NA,TRBJ1-2,TRBV28,TRBD1,CASSSQGATYGYTF,TGTGCCAGCAGTTCCCAGGGGGCGACCTATGGCTACACCTTC
once,TRBJ2-7,TRBV27,TRBD1,CASSLSGTGFYEQYF,TGTGCCAGCAGTTTATCCGGGACAGGGTTTTACGAGCAGTACTTC
NA,TRBJ1-2,TRBV6-5,NA,CASSLTANYYGYTF,TGTGCCAGCAGTCTGACAGCGAATTACTATGGCTACACCTTC
NA,TRBJ2-3,TRBV6-6,NA,CASSLSDTQYF,TGTGCCAGCAGCCTCTCAGATACGCAGTATTTT
few,TRBJ1-2,TRBV6-1,NA,CASTRQGTHGYTF,TGTGCCAGCACCCGGCAGGGGACCCATGGCTACACCTTC
NA,TRBJ2-3,TRBV6-1,TRBD1,CASSARQGETDTQYF,TGTGCCAGCAGTGCCCGACAGGGGGAGACAGATACGCAGTATTTT
NA,TRBJ1-1,TRBV21-1,NA,CASSKGYREAFF,TGTGCCAGCAGCAAAGGGTACAGAGAAGCTTTCTTT
NA,TRBJ1-5,TRBV5-5,NA,CASSYIGGDQPQHF,TGTGCCAGCAGCTACATCGGGGGAGATCAGCCCCAGCATTTT
NA,TRBJ2-1,TRBV7-2,NA,CASRQTTGIYNEQFF,TGTGCCAGCAGACAGACGACGGGGATATACAATGAGCAGTTCTTC
NA,TRBJ1-3,TRBV15,NA,CATSRDPGEGNTIYF,TGTGCCACCAGCAGAGATCCAGGGGAAGGAAACACCATATATTTT
NA,TRBJ2-3,TRBV9,TRBD2,CASSATSGANTDTQYF,TGTGCCAGCAGCGCTACTAGCGGGGCCAACACAGATACGCAGTATTTT
once,TRBJ2-7,TRBV7-6,TRBD1,CASSSPGQGREQYF,TGTGCCAGCAGCTCCCCGGGACAGGGGAGGGAGCAGTACTTC
NA,TRBJ2-5,TRBV7-6,TRBD2,CASRRGSGVETQYF,TGTGCCAGCCGCCGCGGTAGCGGGGTTGAGACCCAGTACTTC
few,TRBJ1-4,TRBV4-1,TRBD1,CASSQARDSNEKLFF,TGCGCCAGCAGCCAGGCCCGGGACAGTAATGAAAAACTGTTTTTT